The 17 T cell receptor beta chains presented below share a single source sample, sequenced in a study of identical twins. TCRdb independently ran MiXCR on the 5' RACE reads; one entry per CDR3 protein. The sample holds roughly 700,000 distinct CDR3 sequences, over 8.5% seen once. The data were also submitted as part of a second study, on yellow fever vaccine responses in identical twins.

The material sequenced was PBMCs. These receptors were collected from a woman aged 18-29 years in good health.

This CDR3 is CATSRDSGIRLLFF. CDR3 nucleotides: TGTGCCACCAGCAGAGATTCGGGAATAAGGTTGCTGTTTTTT. J is TRBJ2-2 and V is TRBV15; possible D gene TRBD2, 5 bases. CDR1 is LNHNV and CDR2 is YYDKDF in the germline V gene (reference sequence). The CDR3 has 14 residues. The germline V and J ends were trimmed by 0 bases and 13 bases, with 15 bases remaining between them. The full variable domain, its missing parts supplied by reference TRBV15 and TRBJ2-2, is DAMVIQNPRYQVTQFGKPVTLSCSQTLNHNVMYWYQQKSSQAPKLLFHYYDKDFNNEADTPDNFQSRRPNTSFCFLDIRSPGLGDTAMYLCATSRDSGIRLLFFGEGSRLTVL.

The chain couples TRBV3-1 to TRBJ1-6; perhaps TRBD1 as D (6 bases). The CDR3 spans 14 residues. V shed 1 base and J shed 14 bases, with 15 bases lying between them. Germline CDR1 LGHDT, CDR2 YNNKEL (reference sequence). CDR3 region: CASSQGGAPRTLHF. CDR3 bases: TGTGCCAGCAGCCAAGGGGGGGCCCCTCGAACCCTCCACTTT.

The genes are TRBV7-8 and TRBJ2-3, with TRBD2 matching over 8 bases. CDR1 and CDR2 from the germline V gene are SGHVS and FQNEAQ. V gave up 0 bases and J gave up 4 bases; unmatched junction bases: 3. The CDR3 has 15 residues. CDR3 nucleotides: TGTGCCAGCAGCTTAGCCGGGGGGGCAGCAGATACGCAGTATTTT. Translation: CASSLAGGAADTQYF.

The rearrangement joins TRBV19 to TRBJ2-1; 8 bases align to TRBD2. Germline V gene sequence: CDR1 LNHDA, CDR2 SQIVND (reference sequence). This CDR3 region has 15 residues. After removal of 10 bases from V and 3 bases from J, the junction contained 11 bases not matched to a gene. In nucleotides, the CDR3 is TGTGCCACACACGGGGGGGTGGTCGACTACAATGAGCAGTTCTTC. This codes for CATHGGVVDYNEQFF.

This clonotype has more than one count but fewer than ten. This chain uses TRBV9 with TRBJ2-2; the D gene is possibly TRBD2 (7 bases). V lost 3 bases, J lost 6 bases, and 18 bases lay in between. The germline gives CDR1 SGDLS, CDR2 YYNGEE. The CDR3 consists of 16 residues. The CDR3 DNA is TGTGCCAGCAGCGCGACTTGGGGGGGCCTAGCCGGGGAGCTGTTTTTT. As protein: CASSATWGGLAGELFF.

This clonotype was seen ten or more times. The chain has TRBV12-3 or TRBV12-4 and TRBJ2-6; D may be TRBD2 (5 bases). Trimming took 6 bases from V and 4 from J, leaving 16 bases between them. The CDR3 spans 16 residues. In nucleotides, the CDR3 is TGTGCCAGCAGAGACCCAAGAGGGTCGGGGGCCAACGTCCTGACTTTC. It encodes CASRDPRGSGANVLTF.

The genes are TRBV7-9 and TRBJ2-5, with D unclear. CDR1 is SEHNR, CDR2 FQNEAQ, per germline (reference sequence). V gave up 4 bases and J gave up 3 bases, with 15 bases separating them. The CDR3 length is 15 residues. The CDR3: CASSSPKYSEETQYF. The CDR3 DNA is TGTGCCAGCAGCTCCCCGAAGTATTCCGAAGAGACCCAGTACTTC.

CDR3 DNA: TGTGCCACCAGTGACTGGACAGGACGGGGCACCGGGGAGCTGTTTTTT. The encoded protein is CATSDWTGRGTGELFF. The chain couples TRBV24-1 to TRBJ2-2, with 7 bases fitting TRBD1. Germline V gene data show CDR1 as KGHDR and CDR2 as SFDVKD. Trimming at V came to 4 bases and at J to 4 bases, leaving 8 bases not matched to a gene. The CDR3 length is 16 residues.

The rearrangement joins TRBV7-9 to TRBJ2-1; D gene uncertain. The CDR3 spans 16 residues. V was clipped by 5 bases and J by 0 bases, with 14 bases between them. The germline V gene encodes CDR1 SEHNR and CDR2 FQNEAQ (reference sequence). The CDR3 loop is CASSPLLLSSYNEQFF. The DNA of the CDR3 is TGTGCCAGCAGCCCCCTCCTATTGAGCTCCTACAATGAGCAGTTCTTC.

The V gene is TRBV7-9, the J gene TRBJ1-4, with 10 bases aligning to TRBD1. The ends lost 8 bases at V and 5 bases at J; junction bases unmatched: 8. Germline values: CDR1 SEHNR, CDR2 FQNEAQ (reference sequence). The CDR3 runs to 15 residues. CDR3 in amino acids: CASGPGQGGNEKLFF. The CDR3 DNA follows: TGTGCCAGCGGACCTGGACAGGGGGGCAATGAAAAACTGTTTTTT.

In its sample, this clonotype was seen many times. The junction does not match germline at one end; this may be a read error. The gene calls are TRBV29-1 and TRBJ2-3, with TRBD2 as a possible D gene (7 bases). The CDR3 runs 11 residues. Germline V lookup: CDR1 SQVTM, CDR2 ANQGSEA. The DNA of the CDR3 is TGCAGCGCTGTTGAAGCGGGACACTTCAATTTT. It is translated as CSAVEAGHFNF.

V gene TRBV11-2 combines with J gene TRBJ2-3, with D possibly TRBD1 on 6 matching bases. Germline values: CDR1 SGHAT, CDR2 FQNNGV. V was cut by 8 bases and J by 0 bases, with 9 bases left in between. The CDR3 extends over 13 amino acids. This chain's CDR3 is CASVRGSTDTQYF. CDR3 nucleotide sequence: TGTGCCAGCGTAAGGGGGAGCACAGATACGCAGTATTTT.

This clonotype was observed a few times. The chain carries TRBV18 and TRBJ2-1; TRBD2 matches 9 bases. Per germline, CDR1 KGHSH and CDR2 LQKENI. The CDR3 consists of 15 residues. After removal of 2 bases from V and 9 bases from J, the junction contained 8 bases not matched to a gene. The CDR3, as DNA: TGTGCCAGCTCACCAAGGCGCGGGGGGGCGAGTGAGCAGTTCTTC. It encodes CASSPRRGGASEQFF.

In its sample, this clonotype was seen many times. V and J are TRBV15 and TRBJ2-7, with 7 bases aligning to TRBD1. The germline CDR1 and CDR2 sequences are LNHNV and YYDKDF (reference sequence). This CDR3 has 14 amino acids. V lost 1 base to trimming and J lost 1 base; unmatched junction nucleotides: 1. CDR3 residues: CATSRAGQSYEQYF. The CDR3 DNA sequence: TGTGCCACCAGCAGAGCGGGACAGTCCTACGAGCAGTACTTC. Full variable domain (rest looked up from reference TRBV15 and TRBJ2-7): DAMVIQNPRYQVTQFGKPVTLSCSQTLNHNVMYWYQQKSSQAPKLLFHYYDKDFNNEADTPDNFQSRRPNTSFCFLDIRSPGLGDTAMYLCATSRAGQSYEQYFGPGTRLTVT.

This clonotype occurred many times. The chain employs TRBV14 and TRBJ2-1, with 14 bases aligning to TRBD2. The CDR3 loop spans 16 amino acids. V dropped 2 bases and J dropped 6; count of bases not matched to a gene: 3. Per the germline V gene, CDR1 is SGHDN and CDR2 is FVKESK. CDR3 coding DNA: TGTGCCAGCAGCCAATCAGGACTAGCGGGAGGCAATGAGCAGTTCTTC. Translating gives CASSQSGLAGGNEQFF.

This clonotype was seen many times. The chain couples TRBV12-3 or TRBV12-4 to TRBJ1-3; the D gene is possibly TRBD1 (5 bases). The V and J ends lost 2 bases and 4 bases respectively, with 9 bases between them. This CDR3 has 14 amino acids. The CDR3 DNA reads as TGTGCCAGCAGTTTAAGGGGCTCCGGAAACACCATATATTTT. It specifies CASSLRGSGNTIYF.

CDR3 sequence (DNA): TGTGCCAGCAGCCAATGGGTAGACAATCAGCCCCAGCATTTT. It is translated as CASSQWVDNQPQHF. This chain uses TRBV4-2 with TRBJ1-5; D is unclear. Germline CDR1 reads LGHNA; CDR2 reads YNFKEQ. V was clipped by 2 bases and J by 3 bases, with 8 bases between them. The CDR3 loop spans 14 amino acids.